These 24 T cell receptor beta chains came from one sample sequenced in a study of cytomegalovirus exposure and HLA in healthy donors. The PCR was carried out with 60 Vbeta primers and 13 Jbeta primers. TCRdb keeps only in-frame clones here, not all; method: immunoSEQ multiplex PCR. The sample has 100,000 to 150,000 clones. Sequencing input: PBMCs. These receptors all stem from a man aged 18 to 30 in good health and CMV-seronegative.

The chain has TRBV7-6 and TRBJ1-2, with TRBD1 as a possible D gene (5 bases). The V end lost 10 bases, the J end lost 4 bases, and 16 bases lay between the germline ends. The CDR3 is 13 residues long. Germline CDR1 reads SGHVS; CDR2 reads FNYEAQ. In nucleotides, the CDR3 is TGTGCCATAGGGAGGGGAGGAGGCTATGGCTACACCTTC. Residues: CAIGRGGGYGYTF.

This chain connects TRBV29-1 to TRBJ2-7; the match to TRBD2 covers 16 bases. The CDR3 has 17 residues. Germline CDR1 and CDR2: SQVTM and ANQGSEA. With V trimmed by 7 bases and J by 0 bases, 9 bases remained unmatched. CDR3 residues: CSAGTSGRESISYEQYF. As DNA, the CDR3 is TGCAGCGCCGGGACTAGCGGGAGGGAATCAATCTCCTACGAGCAGTACTTC.

The rearrangement joins TRBV19 to TRBJ2-7, with 7 bases aligning to TRBD1. The J segment lost 2 bases and the V segment lost 6 bases, leaving 7 bases of the junction unmatched. There are 14 residues in the CDR3. Germline V CDR1 and CDR2: LNHDA, SQIVND (reference sequence). The DNA of the CDR3 is TGTGCCAGTAGAAGGACAGGAAGTGCCTACGAGCAGTACTTC. Its translation is CASRRTGSAYEQYF.

CDR3 in amino acids: CASSLVSERSYNEQFF. CDR3 DNA: TGTGCCAGCAGCTTGGTCTCAGAGCGCTCCTACAATGAGCAGTTCTTC. The rearrangement joins TRBV5-6 to TRBJ2-1; no reliable D call. Germline V gene lookup returns CDR1 SGHDT and CDR2 YYEEEE. The V gene lost 0 bases and the J gene lost 0 bases, with 10 bases spanning the gap. This CDR3 contains 16 residues.

The chain employs TRBV6-4 and TRBJ2-1; 10 bases map to TRBD2. Germline V gene lookup returns CDR1 MRHNA and CDR2 SNTAGT. CDR3 length: 18 residues. V gave up 5 bases and J gave up 1 base; unmatched junction bases: 11. CDR3 amino acids: CASSPTSGARPSYNEQFF. For the CDR3, the DNA is TGTGCCAGCAGTCCCACTAGCGGGGCCAGACCATCCTACAATGAGCAGTTCTTC.

A note on this clone: The final CDR3 position lacks the conserved phenylalanine or tryptophan, pointing to a likely read error. The chain couples TRBV4-2 to TRBJ1-3; D gene uncertain. The length of the CDR3 is 14 residues. CDR1 is LGHNA and CDR2 is YNFKEQ in the germline V gene. V was cut by 10 bases and J by 0 bases, with 13 bases left in between. CDR3 sequence (DNA): TGTGCCACGTTGGCGGAGAGCTCTGGAAACACCATATATTTG. Its translation is CATLAESSGNTIYL.

This rearrangement joins TRBV28 to TRBJ1-1; no firm D call. The CDR3 is made up of 15 amino acids. The germline V and J ends were trimmed by 4 bases and 0 bases, with 12 bases remaining between them. The germline V gene encodes CDR1 MDHEN and CDR2 SYDVKM. The CDR3 region has the DNA TGTGCCAGCAGTTCCAGTAGCGCCATGAACACTGAAGCTTTCTTT. It yields the protein CASSSSSAMNTEAFF.

The V call is TRBV6-1, the J call TRBJ1-5, with 8 bases that match TRBD1. The V and J ends lost 3 bases and 7 bases, in that order; junction bases with no gene match: 2. In germline, CDR1 is MNHNS, CDR2 SASEGT. The CDR3 is 13 amino acids. CDR3 nucleotides: TGTGCCAGCAGTGACACAGGGGGACAGCCCCAGCATTTT. Translation gives CASSDTGGQPQHF.

J is TRBJ2-3 and V is TRBV5-1; weak D call: TRBD2 (6 bases). Trimming shortened V by 2 bases and J by 4 bases, and 8 bases separated the two germline ends. Germline CDR1 is SGHRS and CDR2 is YFSETQ. CDR3 length equals 13 residues. In nucleotides, the CDR3 is TGCGCCAGCAGCTTCGGAGGGGCAGATACGCAGTATTTT. This gives the protein CASSFGGADTQYF.

The chain couples TRBV2 to TRBJ1-1; a possible D gene is TRBD1 (5 bases). There are 14 residues in the CDR3. Germline lookup yields CDR1 SNHLY and CDR2 FYNNEI. The germline V and J ends were trimmed by 7 bases and 0 bases, with 12 bases remaining between them. In nucleotides, the CDR3 is TGTGCCAGCAACTACGGACAAATGAACACTGAAGCTTTCTTT. Its protein is CASNYGQMNTEAFF.

The V and J genes are TRBV4-1 and TRBJ1-1; D is unclear. V was trimmed by 0 bases and J by 0 bases, leaving 5 bases between them. The CDR3 is 14 residues long. Germline assignment: CDR1 MGHRA and CDR2 YSYEKL. This CDR3 is CASSQERMNTEAFF. For the CDR3, the DNA is TGCGCCAGCAGCCAAGAGCGCATGAACACTGAAGCTTTCTTT.

The chain employs TRBV4-1 and TRBJ1-3, with 7 bases identical to TRBD1. The CDR3 is made up of 16 amino acids. Germline V CDR1 and CDR2: MGHRA, YSYEKL. V lost 6 bases, J lost 0 bases, and 8 bases stayed unmatched. The CDR3 loop reads CASSPPGQISGNTIYF. CDR3 in DNA: TGCGCCAGCAGTCCCCCGGGACAGATCTCTGGAAACACCATATATTTT.

The chain combines TRBV7-2 with TRBJ2-7; 9 bases align to TRBD1. With 5 bases clipped from V and 5 bases from J, the junction kept 7 bases outside the gene matches. This CDR3 is 14 amino acids long. Germline V gene lookup returns CDR1 SGHTA and CDR2 FQGNSA. CDR3 loop: CASSRDRVENEQYF. The CDR3 DNA reads TGTGCCAGCAGCCGGGACAGGGTGGAAAACGAGCAGTACTTC.

In DNA form, the CDR3 reads TGTGCCAGCAGCGGCGGACTAGCCCAAGAGACCCAGTACTTC. It specifies CASSGGLAQETQYF. The rearrangement uses TRBV7-9 and TRBJ2-5, with 8 bases fitting TRBD2. V dropped 5 bases and J dropped 1; count of bases not matched to a gene: 3. The CDR3 totals 14 residues. Germline-derived CDR1 and CDR2 are SEHNR and FQNEAQ (reference sequence).

The V and J genes are TRBV11-2 and TRBJ1-6, with D unclear. Germline V gene sequence: CDR1 SGHAT, CDR2 FQNNGV. The CDR3 length is 14 residues. V lost 1 base and J lost 10, with 11 bases in between. The CDR3 bases are TGTGCCAGCAGCTTAGTCGGAGTCCAATCACCCCTCCACTTT. Amino acids: CASSLVGVQSPLHF. The full variable domain, in which reference TRBV11-2 and TRBJ1-6 provide the parts outside the CDR3, is EAGVAQSPRYKIIEKRQSVAFWCNPISGHATLYWYQQILGQGPKLLIQFQNNGVVDDSQLPKDRFSAERLKGVDSTLKIQPAKLEDSAVYLCASSLVGVQSPLHFGNGTRLTVT.

J is TRBJ2-5 and V is TRBV15; no clear D gene. This CDR3 contains 17 residues. CDR1 is LNHNV, CDR2 YYDKDF, per germline (reference sequence). The ends were cut back, 3 bases at V and 5 bases at J, with 22 bases in the middle. Here the CDR3 reads CATSSLKRSLVWETQYF. The CDR3 nucleotides are TGTGCCACCAGCAGCTTAAAGCGCAGCCTGGTATGGGAGACCCAGTACTTC.

The chain employs TRBV13 and TRBJ2-2; the D gene is possibly TRBD2 (5 bases). Trimming removed 5 bases from V and 5 bases from J, with 9 bases in between. This CDR3 spans 13 amino acids. Germline CDR1 PRHDT, CDR2 FYEKMQ (reference sequence). CDR3 in amino acids: CASSVRGTGELFF. CDR3 in DNA: TGTGCCAGCAGCGTCCGGGGAACCGGGGAGCTGTTTTTT.

The chain joins TRBV5-1 to TRBJ1-1; the D is unclear. The length of the CDR3 is 13 residues. Germline V CDR1 and CDR2: SGHRS, YFSETQ. V lost 7 bases and J lost 0, with 10 bases in between. CDR3 loop: CASGAEMNTEAFF. DNA of the CDR3: TGCGCCAGCGGAGCAGAAATGAACACTGAAGCTTTCTTT.

The chain links TRBV30 to TRBJ1-2, with D maybe TRBD1 (5 bases). Deletions cut 1 base from V and 5 bases from J, with 8 bases between. Germline V CDR1 and CDR2: GTSNPN, SVGIG (reference sequence). The CDR3 contains 12 residues. In nucleotides, the CDR3 is TGTGCCTGGAGTGGGGGCATATATGGCTACACCTTC. Protein sequence: CAWSGGIYGYTF. The entire variable domain, with the rest obtained from reference TRBV30 and TRBJ1-2, is as follows: SQTIHQWPATLVQPVGSPLSLECTVEGTSNPNLYWYRQAAGRGLQLLFYSVGIGQISSEVPQNLSASRPQDRQFILSSKKLLLSDSGFYLCAWSGGIYGYTFGSGTRLTVV.

This chain joins TRBV2 and TRBJ1-1; a possible D gene is TRBD1 (5 bases). This CDR3 has 14 residues. V shed 5 bases and J shed 0 bases, with 10 bases lying between them. Germline loops: CDR1 SNHLY, CDR2 FYNNEI. CDR3 loop: CASSLVTVNTEAFF. CDR3 bases: TGTGCCAGCAGTTTAGTGACAGTGAACACTGAAGCTTTCTTT.

The rearrangement uses TRBV2 and TRBJ2-3; D may be TRBD2 (6 bases). V lost 10 bases to trimming and J lost 0 bases, with 14 bases between them. This CDR3 region has 14 residues. Germline CDR1 SNHLY, CDR2 FYNNEI. CDR3 sequence: CATRDHTSTDTQYF. CDR3 sequence (DNA): TGTGCCACGCGGGACCATACTAGCACAGATACGCAGTATTTT.

This sequence joins TRBV7-9 and TRBJ2-1; 11 nucleotides align to TRBD2. The germline V gene has CDR1 SEHNR and CDR2 FQNEAQ (reference sequence). V shed 5 bases and J 6 bases; nucleotides not matched to a gene: 6. The CDR3 is 15 amino acids. CDR3 in amino acids: CASSPLAGGTNEQFF. The CDR3 DNA reads as TGTGCCAGCAGCCCTCTAGCGGGGGGTACCAATGAGCAGTTCTTC.

The chain is built from TRBV29-1 and TRBJ1-2, with D possibly matching TRBD1 (5 bases). The CDR3 has 13 amino acids. The germline V gene has CDR1 SQVTM and CDR2 ANQGSEA. V was clipped by 4 bases and J by 2 bases, with 11 bases between them. CDR3 residues: CSVGPTENYGYTF. In DNA form, the CDR3 reads TGCAGCGTTGGGCCGACAGAAAACTATGGCTACACCTTC.

The chain employs TRBV5-1 and TRBJ2-2, with TRBD1 as a possible D gene (5 bases). This CDR3 comprises 14 residues. V lost 4 bases, J lost 6 bases, and 13 bases lay in between. Germline V gene sequence: CDR1 SGHRS, CDR2 YFSETQ. For the CDR3, the DNA is TGCGCCAGCAGCCTCGTAGCAGGGCCCGGGGAGCTGTTTTTT. This gives the protein CASSLVAGPGELFF.